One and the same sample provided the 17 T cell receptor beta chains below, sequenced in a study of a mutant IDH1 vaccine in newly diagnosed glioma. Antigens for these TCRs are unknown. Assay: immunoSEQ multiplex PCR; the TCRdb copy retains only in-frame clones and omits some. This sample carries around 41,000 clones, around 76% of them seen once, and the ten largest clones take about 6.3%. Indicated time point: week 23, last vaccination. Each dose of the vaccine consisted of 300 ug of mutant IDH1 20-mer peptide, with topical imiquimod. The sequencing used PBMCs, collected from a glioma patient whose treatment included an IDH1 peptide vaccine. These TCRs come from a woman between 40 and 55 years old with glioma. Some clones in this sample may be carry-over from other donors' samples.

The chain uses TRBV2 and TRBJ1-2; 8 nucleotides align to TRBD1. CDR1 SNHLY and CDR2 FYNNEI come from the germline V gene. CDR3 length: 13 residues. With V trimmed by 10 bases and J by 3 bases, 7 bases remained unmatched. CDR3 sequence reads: CANGQGPYYGYTF. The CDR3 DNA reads TGTGCCAACGGACAGGGCCCCTACTATGGCTACACCTTC.

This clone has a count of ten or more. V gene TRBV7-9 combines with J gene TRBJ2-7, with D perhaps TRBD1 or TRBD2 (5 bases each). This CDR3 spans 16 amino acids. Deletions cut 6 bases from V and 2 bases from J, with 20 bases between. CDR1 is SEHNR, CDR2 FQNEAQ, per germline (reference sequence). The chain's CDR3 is CASSPQTPGRTYEQYF. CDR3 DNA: TGTGCCAGCAGTCCACAAACCCCGGGACGGACCTACGAGCAGTACTTC.

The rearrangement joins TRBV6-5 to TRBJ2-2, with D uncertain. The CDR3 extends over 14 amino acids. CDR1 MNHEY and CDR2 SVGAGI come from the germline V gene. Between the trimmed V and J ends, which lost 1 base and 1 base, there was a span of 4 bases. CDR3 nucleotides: TGTGCCAGCAGTTACTATAGGAACACCGGGGAGCTGTTTTTT. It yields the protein CASSYYRNTGELFF.

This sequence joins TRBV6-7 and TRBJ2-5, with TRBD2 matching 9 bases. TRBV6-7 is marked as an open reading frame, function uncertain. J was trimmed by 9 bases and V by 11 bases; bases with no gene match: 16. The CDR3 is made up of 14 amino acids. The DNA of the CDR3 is TGTGCCGCCGGCGGGGGGGCCCCAAGTGAGTCCCAGTACTTC. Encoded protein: CAAGGGAPSESQYF.

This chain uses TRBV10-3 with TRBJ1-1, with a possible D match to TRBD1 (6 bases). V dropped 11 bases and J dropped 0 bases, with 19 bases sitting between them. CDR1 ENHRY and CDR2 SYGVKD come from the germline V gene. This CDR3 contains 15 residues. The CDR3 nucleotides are TGTGCCGTAACAGGTCGCGAGGGGGTGAACACTGAAGCTTTCTTT. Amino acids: CAVTGREGVNTEAFF.

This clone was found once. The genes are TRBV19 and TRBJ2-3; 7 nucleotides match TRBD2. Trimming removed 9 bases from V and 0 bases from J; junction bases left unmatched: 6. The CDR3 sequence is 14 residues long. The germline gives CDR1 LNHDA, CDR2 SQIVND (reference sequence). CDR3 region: CASHGRPSTDTQYF. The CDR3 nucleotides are TGTGCCAGCCACGGGAGGCCTAGCACAGATACGCAGTATTTT.

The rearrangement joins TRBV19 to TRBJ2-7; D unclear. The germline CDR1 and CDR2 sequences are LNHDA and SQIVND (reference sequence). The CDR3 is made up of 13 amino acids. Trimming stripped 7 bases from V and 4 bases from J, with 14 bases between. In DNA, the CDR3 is TGTGCCAGTACCCAATGGCATACATACGAGCAGTACTTC. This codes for CASTQWHTYEQYF.

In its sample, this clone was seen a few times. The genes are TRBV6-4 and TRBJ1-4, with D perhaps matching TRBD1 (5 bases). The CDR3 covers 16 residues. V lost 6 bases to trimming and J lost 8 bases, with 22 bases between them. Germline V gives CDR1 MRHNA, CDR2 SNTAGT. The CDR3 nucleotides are TGTGCCAGCAGCCTAAGGGGAGCTCTCGTGGTCGAAAAACTGTTTTTT. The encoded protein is CASSLRGALVVEKLFF.

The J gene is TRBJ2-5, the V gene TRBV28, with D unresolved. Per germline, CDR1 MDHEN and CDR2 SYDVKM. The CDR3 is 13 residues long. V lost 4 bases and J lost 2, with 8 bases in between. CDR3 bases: TGTGCCAGCAGTTCCGCCGGACAAGAGACCCAGTACTTC. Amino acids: CASSSAGQETQYF.

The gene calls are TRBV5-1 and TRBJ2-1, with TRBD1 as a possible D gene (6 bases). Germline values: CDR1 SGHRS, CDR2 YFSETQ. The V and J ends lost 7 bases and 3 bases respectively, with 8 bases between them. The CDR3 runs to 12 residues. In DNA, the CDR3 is TGCGCCAGCCTGGACAGCTACAATGAGCAGTTCTTC. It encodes CASLDSYNEQFF.

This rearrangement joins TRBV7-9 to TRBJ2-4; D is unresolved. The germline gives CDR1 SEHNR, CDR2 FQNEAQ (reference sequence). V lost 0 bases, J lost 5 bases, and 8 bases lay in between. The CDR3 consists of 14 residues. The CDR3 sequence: CASSLALGENIQYF. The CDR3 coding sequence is TGTGCCAGCAGCTTAGCGCTTGGGGAAAACATTCAGTACTTC.

CDR3 nucleotides: TGTGCCAGCAGTGAGCAGGGGCAGTTCGCCGGGGAGCTGTTTTTT. Translated: CASSEQGQFAGELFF. This rearrangement joins TRBV6-4 to TRBJ2-2; the D gene is possibly TRBD1 (6 bases). This CDR3 region has 15 residues. Looked up from germline, CDR1 is MRHNA and CDR2 is SNTAGT. V lost 3 bases and J lost 6, with 14 bases in between.

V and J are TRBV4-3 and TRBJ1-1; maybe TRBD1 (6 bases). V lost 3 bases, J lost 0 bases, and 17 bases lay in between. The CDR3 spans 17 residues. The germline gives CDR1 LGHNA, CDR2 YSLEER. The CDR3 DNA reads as TGCGCCAGCAGCCACCCCAGGGGTCGCCACATGAACACTGAAGCTTTCTTT. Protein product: CASSHPRGRHMNTEAFF.

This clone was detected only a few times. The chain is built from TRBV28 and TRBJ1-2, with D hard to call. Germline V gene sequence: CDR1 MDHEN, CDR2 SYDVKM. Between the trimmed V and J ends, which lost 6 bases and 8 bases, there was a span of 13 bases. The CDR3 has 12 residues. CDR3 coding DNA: TGTGCCAGCAGCTCCCCGGGGAGGGGCTACACCTTC. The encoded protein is CASSSPGRGYTF.

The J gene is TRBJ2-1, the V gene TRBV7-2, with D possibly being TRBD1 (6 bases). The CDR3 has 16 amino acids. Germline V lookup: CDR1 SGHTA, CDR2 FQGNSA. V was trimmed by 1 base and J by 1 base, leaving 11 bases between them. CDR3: CASSLGGPRSYNEQFF. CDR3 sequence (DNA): TGTGCCAGCAGCTTAGGGGGGCCGAGATCCTACAATGAGCAGTTCTTC.

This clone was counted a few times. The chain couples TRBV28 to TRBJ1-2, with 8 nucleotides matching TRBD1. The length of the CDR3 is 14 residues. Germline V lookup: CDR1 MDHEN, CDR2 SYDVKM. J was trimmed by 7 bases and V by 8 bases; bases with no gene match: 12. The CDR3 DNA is TGTGCCAGCTCAGTCGGGCAGGGGGCCGTTGGCTACACCTTC. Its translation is CASSVGQGAVGYTF.

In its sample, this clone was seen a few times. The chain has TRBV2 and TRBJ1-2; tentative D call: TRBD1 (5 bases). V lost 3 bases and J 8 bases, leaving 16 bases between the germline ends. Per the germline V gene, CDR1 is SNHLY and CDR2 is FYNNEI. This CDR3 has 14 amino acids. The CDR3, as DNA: TGTGCCAGCAGTGAGGCCTGGGGGTTCAGCGGCTACACCTTC. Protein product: CASSEAWGFSGYTF.